The present TCR beta chain was sequenced within a study of circulating tumor DNA in untreated peripheral T-cell lymphoma. Study-wide results and limits: In approximately 78% of patients, tumor-specific clonotypes were identified.

Turning to this clone: No antigen is known for it.

Clones were read by immunoSEQ multiplex PCR, and TCRdb kept only the in-frame ones, dropping some. The table lists 6,000 or so clones, around three quarters of them singletons. Germline lookup yields CDR1 SGHRS and CDR2 YFSETQ. Trimming stripped 0 bases from V and 0 bases from J, with 9 bases between. The CDR3 runs to 15 residues. Tumor tissue was collected at baseline, before treatment began. Sequencing was done on a sample of tumor tissue. The J gene is TRBJ1-2, the V gene TRBV5-1; D is unresolved. This sequence was found in a human donor with peripheral T-cell lymphoma. The CDR3 sequence is CASSLATTANYGYTF. In DNA form, the CDR3 reads TGCGCCAGCAGCTTGGCCACTACAGCTAACTATGGCTACACCTTC.